The 5 T cell receptor beta chains presented below share a single source sample, sequenced in a study of cytomegalovirus exposure and HLA in healthy donors. Sequencing was performed with immunoSEQ multiplex PCR; in TCRdb, only in-frame clones are kept and a portion is missing. The sample has fewer than 200,000 clones; roughly 86% are singletons. The sample was PBMCs. These receptor sequences come from a woman aged 18-29 years in good health and CMV-seropositive.

This chain uses TRBV11-2 with TRBJ2-7, with 7 nucleotides matching TRBD2. This CDR3 comprises 15 residues. Trimming at V came to 7 bases and at J to 2 bases, leaving 11 bases not matched to a gene. Germline V gene sequence: CDR1 SGHAT, CDR2 FQNNGV. CDR3 sequence: CASTHLADRAYEQYF. The CDR3 region has the DNA TGTGCCAGCACCCACCTAGCGGATCGAGCCTACGAGCAGTACTTC.

The chain joins TRBV27 to TRBJ2-5; 12 nucleotides line up with TRBD2. Losses at the gene ends were 5 bases for V and 2 bases for J; bases not matched to a gene: 18. This CDR3 is built from 20 residues. Germline-derived CDR1 and CDR2 are MNHEY and SMNVEV (reference sequence). The CDR3 DNA sequence: TGTGCCAGCAGTACGCATCACACCGGACTAGCGGGAAGTTGGCAAGAGACCCAGTACTTC. This codes for CASSTHHTGLAGSWQETQYF.

The V call is TRBV10-2, the J call TRBJ1-2; D possibly corresponds to TRBD1 (6 bases). Germline V gives CDR1 WSHSY, CDR2 SAAADI. The CDR3 loop spans 18 amino acids. Trimming removed 10 bases at V and 2 bases at J, with 29 bases between. CDR3 amino acids: CATPTWVRGTGTNYGYTF. CDR3 DNA sequence: TGCGCCACCCCTACGTGGGTGAGAGGAACAGGGACCAACTATGGCTACACCTTC.

The chain joins TRBV27 to TRBJ2-3; a weak D match, TRBD1 (5 bases). Trimming shortened V by 6 bases and J by 8 bases, and 15 bases separated the two germline ends. Germline V gives CDR1 MNHEY, CDR2 SMNVEV (reference sequence). This CDR3 contains 13 residues. The CDR3 reads CASRSQGNGTQYF. DNA for the CDR3: TGTGCCAGCAGGTCTCAGGGAAATGGTACGCAGTATTTT.

The gene calls are TRBV7-2 and TRBJ1-4; the D gene is possibly TRBD1 (5 bases). Germline CDR1 and CDR2: SGHTA and FQGNSA. Trimming took off 1 base at V and 11 bases at J, with 14 bases between the two ends. The CDR3 covers 14 residues. This CDR3 reads CASSLVSWGVKLFF. For the CDR3, the DNA is TGTGCCAGCAGCTTAGTCTCCTGGGGGGTCAAACTGTTTTTT.